This is a list of T cell receptor beta chains from one sample in a study of spatial heterogeneity in lung cancer. MiXCR, run by TCRdb on the 5' RACE reads, gives a single entry per CDR3 protein. The profile covers under 80,000 distinct CDR3 sequences, with about 6.3% appearing a single time and around 15% taken by the ten largest. This material consisted of PBMCs, taken at surgery. The receptors were gathered from a female donor with early-stage non-small cell lung cancer. The CDR3 runs from the conserved cysteine through the conserved F or W. D genes are given only for firm matches. Clone size is given for some rows only: seen once, a few or many times, or a class if the clone is expanded.

d_gene	abundance	v_gene	j_gene	CDR3aa	CDR3nt
-	-	TRBV7-2	TRBJ1-2	CASSPSPDTSYGYTF	TGTGCCAGCAGCCCCTCACCCGATACCTCCTATGGCTACACCTTC
-	many	TRBV7-9	TRBJ1-1	CASSFEGTEAFF	TGTGCCAGCAGCTTTGAAGGGACTGAAGCTTTCTTT
-	medium-sized	TRBV6-5	TRBJ2-7	CASSYSKGSSYEQYF	TGTGCCAGCAGTTACTCGAAGGGGTCCTCCTACGAGCAGTACTTC
-	-	TRBV19	TRBJ1-5	CASNQQRNQPQHF	TGTGCCAGTAACCAACAGCGCAATCAGCCCCAGCATTTT
-	many	TRBV11-3	TRBJ1-6	CASSPPGDNNSPLHF	TGTGCCAGCAGCCCCCCAGGGGACAATAATTCACCCCTCCACTTT
TRBD1	-	TRBV6-5	TRBJ1-4	CASSYRRQGLGEKLFF	TGTGCCAGCAGTTACCGGAGACAGGGCTTAGGAGAAAAACTGTTTTTT
-	-	TRBV5-6	TRBJ1-6	CASSSMGLNNSPLHF	TGTGCCAGCAGCTCCATGGGACTTAATAATTCACCCCTCCACTTT
-	many	TRBV9	TRBJ2-3	CASSVAGTSTDTQYF	TGTGCCAGCAGCGTAGCGGGGACCAGCACAGATACGCAGTATTTT
TRBD1	-	TRBV28	TRBJ1-2	CASNEGATNYGYTF	TGTGCCAGCAACGAGGGGGCTACTAACTATGGCTACACCTTC
TRBD2	many	TRBV2	TRBJ2-2	CASMRGFTGELFF	TGTGCCAGCATGCGGGGGTTCACCGGGGAGCTGTTTTTT
-	few	TRBV12-3/TRBV12-4	TRBJ2-1	CASSSTPSNYNEQFF	TGTGCCAGCAGTTCGACCCCCTCCAACTACAATGAGCAGTTCTTC
TRBD1	-	TRBV2	TRBJ2-1	CASTGTGLLRFF	TGTGCCAGCACGGGGACAGGCCTCCTTCGGTTCTTC
TRBD2	few	TRBV9	TRBJ2-1	CASSARLAGGNEQFF	TGTGCCAGCAGCGCCCGACTAGCGGGAGGTAATGAGCAGTTCTTC
TRBD2	many	TRBV4-1	TRBJ2-1	CASSQGSTAGADNEQFF	TGCGCCAGCAGCCAAGGGTCGACAGCGGGGGCTGACAATGAGCAGTTCTTC
TRBD2	many	TRBV29-1	TRBJ2-7	CSVGTSGSYEQYF	TGCAGCGTTGGGACTAGCGGATCCTACGAGCAGTACTTC
-	-	TRBV12-3/TRBV12-4	TRBJ1-5	CASSLRTQGNQPQHF	TGTGCCAGCAGTTTAAGGACCCAGGGCAATCAGCCCCAGCATTTT
-	many	TRBV11-2	TRBJ2-3	CASSPDGASTDTQYF	TGTGCCAGCAGTCCGGACGGGGCCAGCACAGATACGCAGTATTTT
-	many	TRBV7-3	TRBJ1-1	CASSFNMNTEAFF	TGTGCCAGCAGCTTCAACATGAACACTGAAGCTTTCTTT
TRBD2	many	TRBV12-5	TRBJ2-7	CASGLTGGRDEQYF	TGTGCTAGTGGTTTGACGGGGGGGAGAGACGAGCAGTACTTC
-	-	TRBV7-2	TRBJ1-6	CASSFAGRDSPLHF	TGTGCCAGCAGCTTTGCGGGAAGGGATTCACCCCTCCACTTT
-	few	TRBV12-3/TRBV12-4	TRBJ2-7	CASSLESYEQYF	TGTGCCAGCAGTTTAGAGTCCTACGAGCAGTACTTC
-	few	TRBV9	TRBJ1-3	CASSVGNSGNTIYF	TGTGCCAGCAGTGTTGGGAACTCTGGAAACACCATATATTTT
TRBD1	many	TRBV7-6	TRBJ2-3	CASSLGQVLTDTQYF	TGTGCCAGCAGCTTGGGACAGGTCCTCACAGATACGCAGTATTTT
-	-	TRBV28	TRBJ2-6	CASSLGTLSSGANVLTF	TGTGCCAGCAGTTTGGGGACCTTGAGCTCTGGGGCCAACGTCCTGACTTTC
-	few	TRBV21-1	TRBJ1-4	CASSAPGQGTNEKLFF	TGTGCCAGCAGCGCTCCCGGACAGGGCACTAATGAAAAACTGTTTTTT
TRBD1	-	TRBV12-3/TRBV12-4	TRBJ2-3	CASRSGDSGPSTDTQYF	TGTGCCAGCAGGTCAGGGGACAGCGGACCTAGCACAGATACGCAGTATTTT
-	many	TRBV7-8	TRBJ2-2	CASSLVRGAGELFF	TGTGCCAGCAGCTTAGTGAGAGGGGCCGGGGAGCTGTTTTTT
-	once	TRBV28	TRBJ2-2	CASSFRGGVAGELFF	TGTGCCAGCAGTTTTCGAGGCGGCGTGGCCGGGGAGCTGTTTTTT
-	few	TRBV7-2	TRBJ1-1	CASSREGVGYTEAFF	TGTGCCAGCAGCCGGGAGGGGGTTGGTTACACTGAAGCTTTCTTT
-	many	TRBV7-8	TRBJ2-3	CASSPGELTDTQYF	TGTGCCAGCAGCCCCGGGGAGCTCACAGATACGCAGTATTTT
TRBD1	many	TRBV27	TRBJ1-2	CASSARAGTGGFVSGYTF	TGTGCCAGCAGTGCACGGGCCGGGACAGGGGGGTTCGTGTCCGGCTACACCTTC
-	-	TRBV6-5	TRBJ1-6	CASSYSSGPGERAPLHF	TGTGCCAGCAGTTACTCGTCAGGCCCGGGGGAAAGAGCACCCCTCCACTTT
TRBD1	-	TRBV29-1	TRBJ2-3	CSVRQGAINTDTQYF	TGCAGCGTTCGTCAGGGGGCGATCAACACAGATACGCAGTATTTT
-	many	TRBV7-2	TRBJ2-2	CASRPSRNAELFF	TGTGCCAGCAGACCTTCTAGGAACGCGGAGCTGTTTTTT
TRBD2	many	TRBV28	TRBJ2-1	CASKTSGTSYNEQFF	TGTGCCAGCAAAACTAGCGGTACCTCCTACAATGAGCAGTTCTTC